The rows below give T cell receptor beta chains drawn from one sample of a study of cytomegalovirus exposure and HLA in healthy donors. Assay: immunoSEQ multiplex PCR; the TCRdb copy retains only in-frame clones and omits some. The repertoire holds about 360,000 clones, 70% to 90% seen once, with 0.83% in the top ten. The sample comprised PBMCs. The receptors shown here come from a woman between 18 and 30 years old in good health and CMV-seronegative. Each CDR3 is given with its conserved first and last residue. D genes are given only for firm matches. A clone size is listed for some rows: how often the clone was seen (once, few, many), or a class if it is expanded.

NA	NA	TRBV7-9	16	TRBJ2-6	TGTGCCAGCAGCTATGTGCGTGAGGAGGGGGCCAACGTCCTGACTTTC	CASSYVREEGANVLTF
few	TRBD1	TRBV9	14	TRBJ1-2	TGTGCCAGCGCCGGGACAGCCTCTAACTATGGCTACACCTTC	CASAGTASNYGYTF
NA	TRBD2	TRBV4-1	17	TRBJ2-1	TGCGCCAGCAGCCAAGATGAGGGGACTAGCGGGAGCCGTGAGCAGTTCTTC	CASSQDEGTSGSREQFF
NA	NA	TRBV5-1	14	TRBJ1-5	TGCGCCAGCAGCTGGGGCAACATGAATCAGCCCCAGCATTTT	CASSWGNMNQPQHF
NA	TRBD1	TRBV29-1	14	TRBJ1-2	TGCAGCGTTGAAGATACACAGGGGTTCTATGGCTACACCTTC	CSVEDTQGFYGYTF
once	TRBD2	TRBV25-1	15	TRBJ2-7	TGTGCCAGCAGAGCTACTAGCGGGGGCTCCTACGAGCAGTACTTC	CASRATSGGSYEQYF
NA	NA	TRBV7-9	14	TRBJ2-3	TGTGCCAGCACCCATAGCGGTAGCACAGATACGCAGTATTTT	CASTHSGSTDTQYF
NA	NA	TRBV28	15	TRBJ2-7	TGTGCCAGCAGTTCCACCGACAGGCTAACCTACGAGCAGTACTTC	CASSSTDRLTYEQYF
NA	NA	TRBV5-1	19	TRBJ1-2	TGCGCCAGCAGCTTGGGGAGAAGCGGGCGGGGCGGCTCTAACTATGGCTACACCTTC	CASSLGRSGRGGSNYGYTF
NA	NA	TRBV19	19	TRBJ1-6	TGTGCCAGTAGTATGGGCTTGGACACAGGCTGGACCTATAATTCACCCCTCCACTTT	CASSMGLDTGWTYNSPLHF
NA	TRBD2	TRBV7-9	14	TRBJ2-1	TGTGCCAGCAAGGTAGCGGGAGGGCGGAATGAGCAGTTCTTC	CASKVAGGRNEQFF
NA	TRBD1	TRBV7-9	16	TRBJ1-5	TGTGCCAGCAGCCCCGGGACAGGGCCAAGCAATCAGCCCCAGCATTTT	CASSPGTGPSNQPQHF
NA	NA	TRBV5-1	12	TRBJ1-4	TGCGCCAGTCCTCCCCTCAGTGAAAAACTGTTTTTT	CASPPLSEKLFF
NA	NA	TRBV11-2	12	TRBJ2-1	TGTGCCAGCAGCTTTGGTCGGAATGAGCAGTTCTTC	CASSFGRNEQFF
NA	NA	TRBV28	15	TRBJ1-2	TGTGCCAGCAGCGACAGTTTCCTCACTAACTATGGCTACACCTTC	CASSDSFLTNYGYTF
few	NA	TRBV28	15	TRBJ1-2	TGTGCCAGCAGTTTCCTCGAGGGAATCGACTATGGCTACACCTTC	CASSFLEGIDYGYTF